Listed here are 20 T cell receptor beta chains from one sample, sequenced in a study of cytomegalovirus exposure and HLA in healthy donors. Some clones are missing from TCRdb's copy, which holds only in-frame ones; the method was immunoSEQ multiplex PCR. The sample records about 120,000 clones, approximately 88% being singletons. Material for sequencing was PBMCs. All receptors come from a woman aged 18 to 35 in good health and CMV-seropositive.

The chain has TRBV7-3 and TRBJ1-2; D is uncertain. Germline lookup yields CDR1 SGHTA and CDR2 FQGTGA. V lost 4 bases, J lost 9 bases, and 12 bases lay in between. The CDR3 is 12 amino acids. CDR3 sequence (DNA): TGTGCCAGCAGCTCGCCGCCCGGGAGCTACACCTTC. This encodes CASSSPPGSYTF.

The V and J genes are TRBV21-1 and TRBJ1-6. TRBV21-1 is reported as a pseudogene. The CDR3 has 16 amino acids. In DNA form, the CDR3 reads TGTGCCAGCAGCAACCGGGGAGACACCTATAATTCACCCCTCCACTTT. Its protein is CASSNRGDTYNSPLHF.

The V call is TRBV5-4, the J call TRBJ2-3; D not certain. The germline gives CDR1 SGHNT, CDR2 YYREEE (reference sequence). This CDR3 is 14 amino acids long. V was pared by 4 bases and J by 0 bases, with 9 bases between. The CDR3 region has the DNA TGTGCCAGCAGCGAGAGTGCTAGCACAGATACGCAGTATTTT. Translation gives CASSESASTDTQYF.

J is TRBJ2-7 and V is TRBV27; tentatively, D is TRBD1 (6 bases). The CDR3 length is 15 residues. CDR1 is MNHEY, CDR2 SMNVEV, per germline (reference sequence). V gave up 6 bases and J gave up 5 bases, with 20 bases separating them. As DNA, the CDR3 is TGTGCCAGCAGCCGGGAAGCTTCGACAGGTAACGAGCAGTACTTC. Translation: CASSREASTGNEQYF.

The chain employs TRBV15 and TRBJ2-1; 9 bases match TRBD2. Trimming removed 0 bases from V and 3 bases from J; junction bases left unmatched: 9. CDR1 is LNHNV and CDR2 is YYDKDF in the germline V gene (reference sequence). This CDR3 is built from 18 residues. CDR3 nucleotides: TGTGCCACCAGCAGAGAACGACTAGCGGTACAACTCTACAATGAGCAGTTCTTC. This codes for CATSRERLAVQLYNEQFF.

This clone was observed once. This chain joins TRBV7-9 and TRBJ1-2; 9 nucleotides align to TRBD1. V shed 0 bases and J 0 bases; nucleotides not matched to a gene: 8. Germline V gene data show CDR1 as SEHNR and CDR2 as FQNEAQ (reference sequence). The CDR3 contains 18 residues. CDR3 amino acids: CASSLAGQGSTANYGYTF. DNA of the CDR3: TGTGCCAGCAGCTTAGCCGGACAGGGGTCTACAGCTAACTATGGCTACACCTTC.

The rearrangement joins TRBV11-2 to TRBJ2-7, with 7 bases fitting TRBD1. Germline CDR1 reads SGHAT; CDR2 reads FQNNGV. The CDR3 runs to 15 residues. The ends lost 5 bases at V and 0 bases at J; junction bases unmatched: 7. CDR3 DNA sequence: TGTGCCAGCAGCCCACAACAGGGGCCCTCCTACGAGCAGTACTTC. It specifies CASSPQQGPSYEQYF.

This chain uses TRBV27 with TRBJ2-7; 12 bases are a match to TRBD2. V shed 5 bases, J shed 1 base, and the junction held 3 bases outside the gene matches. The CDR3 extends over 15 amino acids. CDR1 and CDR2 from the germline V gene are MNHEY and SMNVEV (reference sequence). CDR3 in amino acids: CASSLLAGGSYEQYF. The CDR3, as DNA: TGTGCCAGCAGTCTACTAGCGGGGGGATCCTACGAGCAGTACTTC.

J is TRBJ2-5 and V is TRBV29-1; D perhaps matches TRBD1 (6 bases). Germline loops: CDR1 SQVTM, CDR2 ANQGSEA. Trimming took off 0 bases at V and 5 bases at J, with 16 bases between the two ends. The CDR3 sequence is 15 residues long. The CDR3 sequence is CSVEDRTGLRETQYF. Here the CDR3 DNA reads TGCAGCGTTGAAGATCGTACAGGGCTAAGGGAGACCCAGTACTTC.

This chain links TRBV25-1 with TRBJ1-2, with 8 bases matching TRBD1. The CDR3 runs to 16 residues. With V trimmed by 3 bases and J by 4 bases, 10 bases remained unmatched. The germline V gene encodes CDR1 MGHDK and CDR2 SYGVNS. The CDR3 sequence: CASSDSRTGQAYGYTF. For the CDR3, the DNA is TGTGCCAGCAGTGACTCCAGGACAGGGCAAGCCTATGGCTACACCTTC.

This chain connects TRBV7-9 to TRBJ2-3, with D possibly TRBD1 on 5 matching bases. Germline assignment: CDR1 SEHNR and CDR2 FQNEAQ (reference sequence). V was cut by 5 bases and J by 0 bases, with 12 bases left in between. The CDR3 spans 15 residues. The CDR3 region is CASSRSQGSTDTQYF. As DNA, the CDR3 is TGTGCCAGCAGCCGAAGTCAGGGTAGCACAGATACGCAGTATTTT.

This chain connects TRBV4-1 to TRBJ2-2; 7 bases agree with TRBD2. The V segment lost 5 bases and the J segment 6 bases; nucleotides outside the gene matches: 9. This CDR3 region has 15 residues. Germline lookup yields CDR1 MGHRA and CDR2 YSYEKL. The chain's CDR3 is CASSGRLAGPGELFF. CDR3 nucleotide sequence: TGCGCCAGCAGCGGGCGACTAGCTGGCCCCGGGGAGCTGTTTTTT.

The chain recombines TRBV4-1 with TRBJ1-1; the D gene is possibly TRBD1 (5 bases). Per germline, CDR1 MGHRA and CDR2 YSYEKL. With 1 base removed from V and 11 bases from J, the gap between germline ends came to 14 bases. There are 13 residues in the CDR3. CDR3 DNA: TGCGCCAGCAGCCAAGTTCGGGGGATTAAGGCTTTCTTT. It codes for CASSQVRGIKAFF.

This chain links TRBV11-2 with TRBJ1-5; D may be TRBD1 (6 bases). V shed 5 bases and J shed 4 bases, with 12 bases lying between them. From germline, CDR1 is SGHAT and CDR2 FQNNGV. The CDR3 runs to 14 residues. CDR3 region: CASSPGQRNQPQHF. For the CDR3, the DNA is TGTGCCAGCAGCCCCGGACAGCGTAATCAGCCCCAGCATTTT.

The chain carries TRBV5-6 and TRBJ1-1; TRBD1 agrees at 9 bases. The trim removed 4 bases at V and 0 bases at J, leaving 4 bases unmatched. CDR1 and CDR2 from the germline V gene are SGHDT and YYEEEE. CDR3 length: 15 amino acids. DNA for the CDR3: TGTGCCAGCAGCGACAGGGGGTACATGAACACTGAAGCTTTCTTT. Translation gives CASSDRGYMNTEAFF.

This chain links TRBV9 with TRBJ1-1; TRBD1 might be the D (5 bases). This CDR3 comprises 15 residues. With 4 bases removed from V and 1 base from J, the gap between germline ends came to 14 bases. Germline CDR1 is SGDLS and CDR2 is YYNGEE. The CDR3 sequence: CASSPSGVENTEAFF. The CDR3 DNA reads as TGTGCCAGCAGCCCTTCGGGGGTAGAGAACACTGAAGCTTTCTTT.

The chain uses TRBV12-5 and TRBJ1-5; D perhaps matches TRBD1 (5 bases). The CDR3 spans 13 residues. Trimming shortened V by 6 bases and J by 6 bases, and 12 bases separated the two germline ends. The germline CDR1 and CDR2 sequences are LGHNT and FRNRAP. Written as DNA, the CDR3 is TGTGCTAGTGGGATGGACAAACTTCAGCCCCAGCATTTT. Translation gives CASGMDKLQPQHF. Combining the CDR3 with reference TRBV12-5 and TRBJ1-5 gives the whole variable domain DARVTQTPRHKVTEMGQEVTMRCQPILGHNTVFWYRQTMMQGLELLAYFRNRAPLDDSGMPKDRFSAEMPDATLATLKIQPSEPRDSAVYFCASGMDKLQPQHFGDGTRLSIL.

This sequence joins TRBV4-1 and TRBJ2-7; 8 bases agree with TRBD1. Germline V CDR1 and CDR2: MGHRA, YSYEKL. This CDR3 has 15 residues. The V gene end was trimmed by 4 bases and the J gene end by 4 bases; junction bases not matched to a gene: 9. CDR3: CASSPRTGPQYEQYF. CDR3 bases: TGCGCCAGCAGCCCGAGGACAGGGCCCCAGTACGAGCAGTACTTC.

This CDR3 is CSTQDLETQYF. The CDR3 DNA follows: TGCAGTACACAGGATTTAGAGACCCAGTACTTC. The genes are TRBV20-1 and TRBJ2-5, with a possible D match to TRBD1 (5 bases). This CDR3 has 11 residues. Germline lookup yields CDR1 DFQATT and CDR2 SNEGSKA (reference sequence). V lost 8 bases and J lost 4, with 11 bases in between.

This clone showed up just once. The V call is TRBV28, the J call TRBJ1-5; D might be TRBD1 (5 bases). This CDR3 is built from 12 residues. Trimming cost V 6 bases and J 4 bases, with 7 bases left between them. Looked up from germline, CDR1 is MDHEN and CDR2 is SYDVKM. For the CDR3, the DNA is TGTGCCAGCAGGGGGCGGAATCAGCCCCAGCATTTT. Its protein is CASRGRNQPQHF.